This T cell receptor beta chain was documented in a study of human CD8 memory T cell subsets (dated by TCRdb to the early 2020s). Background on the whole study: The clonal relationships among stem-like (TSTEM), progenitor exhausted-like (TPEX) and effector memory CD8+ T cell subsets were assessed by comparing the TCRbeta repertoires of these subsets. Roughly 6 donors each provided TSTEM, TPEX and effector memory subsets, from which TCRbeta repertoires were obtained. The paper as a whole reports these results and caveats: Based on Chao1 estimates, TSTEM subsets appeared to have greater repertoire diversity than TPEX subsets, which may reflect a broader range of specificities. The stem-like TSTEM and TPEX subsets each shared clonotypes with effector memory cells, but the TSTEM and TPEX repertoires had minimal overlap with each other, suggesting distinct antigen spectra. Sequencing was limited to TCRbeta chains, and the repertoire comparisons were based on a handful of donors analyzed with paired t-tests and Bonferroni correction. TSTEM and TPEX subsets showed similarly high normalized Shannon-Wiener diversity, whereas effector memory subsets were comparatively less diverse.

The CDR3 runs 15 residues from the cysteine to the phenylalanine. No coding sequence is recorded. The germline V gene specifies MRHNA as CDR1 and SNTAGT as CDR2. Sequencer: NextSeq 550. A Human TCR Profiling Kit was used to prepare UMI-labeled 5' RACE TCRbeta libraries. Every TCRbeta library was prepared in parallel, with the same number of PCR cycles used for all of the libraries. For the original study's pipeline: Between about 2,600 and 18,000 functional CDR3beta clonotypes were contained in each TCRbeta library. MIGEC 1.2.9 handled UMI extraction and consensus assembly, with a minimum of three reads required per UMI. In-frame CDR3beta repertoires were extracted with MiXCR 3.0.3. Diversity metrics were computed in VDJtools 1.2.1 after downsampling each sample to 42,000 randomly selected UMIs. Repertoire overlap metrics D, R and F2 were calculated in VDJtools for the top 3,000 clones of each sample pair. The reads went through TCRdb reprocessing, and each CDR3 protein sequence gets one entry with no DNA. TCRdb assigned the V and J calls; the authors' analysis was not used. The sample's own table lists about 3,600 distinct CDR3 sequences. The leading ten clones occupy approximately 31% of the sample.

Details on this clonotype: Which antigen it targets is not known.

Density gradient separation was used to isolate peripheral blood mononuclear cells from buffy coats of healthy donors. In the study, negative magnetic separation with EasySep or MojoSort CD8+ T cell isolation kits was used to enrich total CD8+ T cells. An RNeasy Mini Kit was used to extract total RNA from duplicate vials of roughly 150,000 sorted CD8+ T cells per subset. PBMCs were used either fresh or after being cryopreserved in fetal bovine serum containing about 11% DMSO. CD8+ T cell subsets were sorted to purity by fluorescence-activated cell sorting on a FACSAria III. This sequence originates from a human donor in good health. Input material: CD8+ effector memory T cells (TEM) sorted from PBMCs. The sample's cell subset or site, from its label and the paper: effector memory CD8 T cells, CCR7- CD45RO+ CD95+. This chain is built from TRBV6-4 and TRBJ2-1; without DNA, the TCRdb call of TRBD1 cannot be checked. The CDR3 loop reads CASSDEPGTANEQFF.